This T cell receptor beta chain emerged from a study of regulatory dendritic cells for organ transplantation. The CDR3 contains 15 residues. V was clipped by 2 bases and J by 0 bases, with 11 bases between them. The germline V gene encodes CDR1 MDHEN and CDR2 SYDVKM. Libraries were prepared by immunoSEQ multiplex PCR; TCRdb keeps only in-frame clonotypes and omits some of them. Seen here are over 9,000 clones, about 66% observed once, and the top ten hold approximately 17%. V gene TRBV28 combines with J gene TRBJ2-7; unclear D gene. Source material: memory CD8+ T cells from blood. Described subset: CD45RO+ memory T cells. This sequence was found in a human donor in good health. The DNA for the CDR3 is TGTGCCAGCAGTTTAGGGTGGGCCCGCTCCTACGAGCAGTACTTC. Protein: CASSLGWARSYEQYF. Complete variable domain (other parts from reference TRBV28 and TRBJ2-7): DVKVTQSSRYLVKRTGEKVFLECVQDMDHENMFWYRQDPGLGLRLIYFSYDVKMKEKGDIPEGYSVSREKKERFSLILESASTNQTSMYLCASSLGWARSYEQYFGPGTRLTVT.